What follows are 9 T cell receptor beta chains derived from one specimen sequenced in a study of long-term antiretroviral therapy in people with HIV. The assay, immunoSEQ v3.0, was run at survey level. Sequencing used immunoSEQ multiplex PCR; TCRdb keeps in-frame clones, though not all of them. The top ten hold 10% of the sample, which has about 24,000 clones, 70% to 80% seen once. The sequencing used unsorted PBMCs, collected 1.2 years after starting antiretroviral therapy. The origin of the receptors is a woman aged 40 to 55 with HIV.

The chain recombines TRBV12-2 with TRBJ2-7; the D call TRBD2 from the table was never checked on the DNA. TRBV12-2 is reported as a pseudogene. This CDR3 has 14 amino acids. CDR3: CASRLLAHPYEQYF. CDR3 DNA: TGTGCAAGTCGCTTATTAGCCCACCCTTACGAGCAGTACTTC.

The V gene is TRBV12-2, the J gene TRBJ2-1; TRBD2 is taken as the D call from the table, unchecked against the DNA. TRBV12-2 is given as a pseudogene. The length of the CDR3 is 16 residues. Here the CDR3 DNA reads TGTGCAAGTAGCTTAGGTCAGTGGGAGTCTTACAATGAGCAGTTCTTC. The encoded protein is CASSLGQWESYNEQFF.

This chain connects TRBV12-5 to TRBJ1-2; D is perhaps TRBD1 (6 bases). Per the germline V gene, CDR1 is LGHNT and CDR2 is FRNRAP. The CDR3 sequence is 13 residues long. The ends were cut back, 4 bases at V and 4 bases at J, with 10 bases in the middle. The CDR3, as DNA: TGTGCTAGTGGTTCGGACAGCCTCTATGGCTACACCTTC. This translates into CASGSDSLYGYTF.

Only a few counts were recorded for this clone. The J gene is TRBJ1-1, the V gene TRBV11-2; D is undetermined. Germline assignment: CDR1 SGHAT and CDR2 FQNNGV. CDR3 size: 12 residues. The ends were cut back, 6 bases at V and 7 bases at J, with 12 bases in the middle. CDR3 in amino acids: CASSYMTHEAFF. CDR3 bases: TGTGCCAGCAGTTACATGACGCATGAAGCTTTCTTT.

The rearrangement uses TRBV10-3 and TRBJ1-5, with 11 bases aligning to TRBD1. With 2 bases clipped from V and 10 bases from J, the junction kept 4 bases outside the gene matches. Germline V gene sequence: CDR1 ENHRY, CDR2 SYGVKD. The CDR3 runs 14 residues. The CDR3, as DNA: TGTGCCATCAGTGAGCGGACAGGGGGCTTTCCCCAGCATTTT. Translated, it gives CAISERTGGFPQHF.

The gene calls are TRBV4-2 and TRBJ2-5, with TRBD1 as a possible D gene (6 bases). This CDR3 is built from 14 residues. V was shortened by 2 bases and J by 4 bases, with 11 bases between the two germline ends. Per the germline V gene, CDR1 is LGHNA and CDR2 is YNFKEQ. CDR3 in amino acids: CASSQHRDRETQYF. CDR3 bases: TGTGCCAGCAGCCAACACAGGGACCGAGAGACCCAGTACTTC.

This chain connects TRBV6-1 to TRBJ1-3; D may be TRBD1 (5 bases). CDR1 is MNHNS, CDR2 SASEGT, per germline. The ends were cut back, 4 bases at V and 3 bases at J, with 10 bases in the middle. This CDR3 is 14 amino acids long. DNA of the CDR3: TGTGCCAGCAGTGGGTTGGGGGTTGGAAACACCATATATTTT. Its protein product is CASSGLGVGNTIYF.

This clone appeared a few times. The chain recombines TRBV20-1 with TRBJ1-1; D remains unclear. This CDR3 region has 11 residues. CDR1 DFQATT and CDR2 SNEGSKA come from the germline V gene (reference sequence). Trimming stripped 7 bases from V and 8 bases from J, with 14 bases between. The CDR3 region has the DNA TGCAGTGTTAGGCGCCCGAACGAAGCTTTCTTT. Protein product: CSVRRPNEAFF.

The V and J genes are TRBV19 and TRBJ1-2, with D uncertain. The CDR3 has 14 amino acids. Trimming stripped 3 bases from V and 0 bases from J, with 8 bases between. Germline V gene sequence: CDR1 LNHDA, CDR2 SQIVND (reference sequence). The CDR3 sequence is CASSIGRTNYGYTF. CDR3 DNA: TGTGCCAGTAGTATTGGGCGCACTAACTATGGCTACACCTTC.